The entry below describes one TCR beta chain. TEMRA cells were enriched by FACS, while CD8+ and CD4+ T cells were obtained through a negative isolation that was performed magnetically. These data come from a study of CD8 T cells in Susac syndrome. The RNA input was roughly 0.45 to 1 ug, and it was reverse transcribed with random hexamers. By means of immunoSEQ multiplex PCR, TCR beta CDR3 spanning 54 Vbeta and 13 Jbeta underwent amplification. MiXCR, applied by TCRdb to the immunoSEQ multiplex PCR reads, yields one record per CDR3 protein. The top ten clones hold about 0.089% of a sample with approximately 160,000 distinct CDR3 sequences, roughly 94% of them seen once. The CDR3 consists of 13 residues. Germline CDR1 and CDR2: SQVTM and ANQGSEA. V was shortened by 3 bases and J by 2 bases, with 8 bases between the two germline ends.

The origin of this receptor is a human donor with multiple sclerosis. The sequenced sample was CD4+ T cells from PBMCs. The gene calls are TRBV29-1 and TRBJ1-5; D uncertain. DNA for the CDR3: TGCAGCGTTGAGGTAGGCGGCAATCAGCCCCAGCATTTT. It specifies CSVEVGGNQPQHF.